The 5 T cell receptor beta chains below were found in one sample sequenced in a study of identical twins. TCRdb independently ran MiXCR on the 5' RACE reads; one entry per CDR3 protein. The table records hundreds of thousands of distinct CDR3 sequences, around 9.6% of them present only once. Sequencing input: memory (CD45RO+) T cells sorted from blood. All receptors derive from a young woman in good health.

The chain uses TRBV20-1 and TRBJ2-3, with a weak D call TRBD2 (7 bases). This CDR3 has 13 amino acids. V lost 7 bases and J lost 4, with 15 bases in between. Germline V gene lookup returns CDR1 DFQATT and CDR2 SNEGSKA (reference sequence). The CDR3 sequence is CSGGGALPDTQYF. The CDR3 DNA sequence: TGCAGTGGAGGGGGGGCCTTACCAGATACGCAGTATTTT.

The V gene is TRBV7-2, the J gene TRBJ1-2, with 8 bases identical to TRBD1. The CDR3 totals 13 residues. Germline V gene sequence: CDR1 SGHTA, CDR2 FQGNSA. The trim removed 4 bases at V and 8 bases at J, leaving 6 bases unmatched. CDR3 nucleotides: TGTGCCAGCAGCTCGACAGGGGCGGGCGGCTACACCTTC. This encodes CASSSTGAGGYTF.

With regard to this clonotype: Possible read error: a much larger clone is one base away. The chain recombines TRBV5-1 with TRBJ2-3; 10 nucleotides align to TRBD2. In germline, CDR1 is SGHRS, CDR2 YFSETQ. This CDR3 is 15 amino acids long. With V trimmed by 4 bases and J by 6 bases, 8 bases remained unmatched. For the CDR3, the DNA is TGCGCCAGCAGCGTATCTAGCGGGAGTTCCGATACGCAGTATTTT. Amino acid sequence: CASSVSSGSSDTQYF.

The rearrangement links TRBV11-1 to TRBJ2-6, with a tentative D call TRBD2 (5 bases). This CDR3 contains 14 residues. Between the trimmed V and J ends, which lost 7 bases and 4 bases, there was a span of 11 bases. Germline CDR1 reads SGHAT; CDR2 reads FQDESV (reference sequence). The CDR3 nucleotides are TGTGCCAGCAACCGGGGTGACGGGGCCAACGTCCTGACTTTC. Translating gives CASNRGDGANVLTF.

This chain links TRBV4-2 with TRBJ2-6; D gene ambiguous. Germline V gene data show CDR1 as LGHNA and CDR2 as YNFKEQ. The V gene lost 4 bases and the J gene lost 2 bases, with 12 bases spanning the gap. The CDR3 extends over 16 amino acids. The CDR3 bases are TGTGCCAGCAGCCCACTGACTGAACCTGGGGCCAACGTCCTGACTTTC. Translated, it gives CASSPLTEPGANVLTF.